The 30 T cell receptor beta chains in this list originate from one sample, sequenced in a study of T cell repertoires in cytomegalovirus infection. The antigens these receptors bind are not known. A single record per CDR3 protein comes from TCRdb applying MiXCR to the reads. Of some 50,000 distinct CDR3 sequences listed, under 25% are singletons. The sequencing used CD8+ T cells from cultured PBMCs, collected from culture after CMV antigen stimulation. All receptors derive from a human donor in good health (CMV status not recorded). Some clones in this sample may be carry-over from other donors' samples.

CDR3 in amino acids: CASSEGVAGELFF. The CDR3 region has the DNA TGTGCCAGCAGTGAAGGGGTTGCCGGGGAGCTGTTTTTT. This chain joins TRBV6-4 and TRBJ2-2; D is possibly TRBD1 (5 bases). The V gene lost 3 bases and the J gene lost 6 bases, with 8 bases spanning the gap. Germline loops: CDR1 MRHNA, CDR2 SNTAGT. This CDR3 is 13 amino acids long.

This clonotype was picked up a small number of times. The V and J genes are TRBV7-9 and TRBJ2-7; no firm D call. CDR1 is SEHNR, CDR2 FQNEAQ, per germline (reference sequence). The CDR3 runs 12 residues. With 5 bases removed from V and 3 bases from J, the gap between germline ends came to 8 bases. CDR3: CASSPYSYEQYF. Written as DNA, the CDR3 is TGTGCCAGCAGCCCTTACAGCTACGAGCAGTACTTC.

The genes are TRBV2 and TRBJ2-5; 7 bases fit TRBD1. The CDR3 sequence is 12 residues long. Germline values: CDR1 SNHLY, CDR2 FYNNEI. V shed 7 bases, J shed 5 bases, and the junction held 4 bases outside the gene matches. CDR3: CASTTGDETQYF. The CDR3, as DNA: TGTGCCAGCACCACAGGGGACGAGACCCAGTACTTC.

This clonotype was recorded a few times. This chain joins TRBV27 and TRBJ2-1; D unclear. Germline V lookup: CDR1 MNHEY, CDR2 SMNVEV (reference sequence). The CDR3 totals 15 residues. Between the trimmed V and J ends, which lost 8 bases and 5 bases, there was a span of 19 bases. CDR3 sequence: CASAPLGTPHNEQFF. CDR3 sequence (DNA): TGTGCCAGCGCTCCCTTAGGCACCCCCCACAATGAGCAGTTCTTC.

The V and J genes are TRBV7-8 and TRBJ1-1; possible D gene TRBD1, 5 bases. CDR3 length: 14 amino acids. Germline CDR1 SGHVS, CDR2 FQNEAQ. The germline V and J ends were trimmed by 1 base and 2 bases, with 8 bases remaining between them. CDR3 amino acids: CASSLGGVNTEAFF. The DNA for the CDR3 is TGTGCCAGCAGCTTAGGGGGGGTTAACACTGAAGCTTTCTTT.

This clonotype showed up just a few times. This chain uses TRBV19 with TRBJ2-1; D unclear. From germline, CDR1 is LNHDA and CDR2 SQIVND (reference sequence). The CDR3 has 13 residues. V dropped 3 bases and J dropped 7 bases, with 10 bases sitting between them. The CDR3 loop is CASSIRLLNEQFF. CDR3 nucleotide sequence: TGTGCCAGTAGTATTCGTCTTTTGAATGAGCAGTTCTTC.

V is TRBV12-3 or TRBV12-4 and J is TRBJ2-7; D gene unclear. The CDR3 runs 11 residues. V was trimmed by 6 bases and J by 0 bases, leaving 3 bases between them. In DNA form, the CDR3 reads TGTGCCAGCAGGGCCTCCTACGAGCAGTACTTC. It translates to CASRASYEQYF.

The chain carries TRBV20-1 and TRBJ2-1; 8 nucleotides match TRBD1. V lost 3 bases to trimming and J lost 9 bases; unmatched junction nucleotides: 13. The CDR3 runs to 15 residues. CDR1 is DFQATT and CDR2 is SNEGSKA in the germline V gene (reference sequence). The CDR3 bases are TGCAGTGCTAGTTACCGGGACAGGAAATTTGGTGAGCAGTTCTTC. This encodes CSASYRDRKFGEQFF.

In this sample, this clonotype turned up a few times. The chain employs TRBV27 and TRBJ2-1; unclear D gene. Trimming cost V 5 bases and J 0 bases, with 17 bases left between them. Germline V gives CDR1 MNHEY, CDR2 SMNVEV (reference sequence). This CDR3 contains 17 residues. The CDR3 nucleotides read TGTGCCAGCAGTCCCCTGGGTCGCCCGAGCTCCTACAATGAGCAGTTCTTC. This encodes CASSPLGRPSSYNEQFF.

This clonotype was counted only a few times. This chain uses TRBV7-9 with TRBJ1-5; perhaps TRBD1 as D (6 bases). This CDR3 has 13 residues. Germline V gives CDR1 SEHNR, CDR2 FQNEAQ (reference sequence). Trimming took off 4 bases at V and 4 bases at J, with 8 bases between the two ends. CDR3 in amino acids: CASSSQGNQPQHF. The DNA for the CDR3 is TGTGCCAGCAGCTCACAGGGAAATCAGCCCCAGCATTTT. The variable domain in full, completed from reference TRBV7-9 and TRBJ1-5, reads DTGVSQNPRHKITKRGQNVTFRCDPISEHNRLYWYRQTLGQGPEFLTYFQNEAQLEKSRLLSDRFSAERPKGSFSTLEIQRTEQGDSAMYLCASSSQGNQPQHFGDGTRLSIL.

The V and J genes are TRBV5-5 and TRBJ2-1; no clear D gene. The CDR3 is made up of 12 amino acids. Germline loops: CDR1 SGHKS, CDR2 YYEKEE (reference sequence). V dropped 4 bases and J dropped 7 bases, with 9 bases sitting between them. CDR3 nucleotides: TGTGCCAGCAGCCGAATGGAGAATGAGCAGTTCTTC. This gives the protein CASSRMENEQFF.

This clonotype has ten or more counts. The CDR3 reads CASSNRLAGGPETQYF. CDR3 DNA: TGTGCCAGCAGTAATCGACTAGCGGGAGGGCCAGAGACCCAGTACTTC. The rearrangement joins TRBV27 to TRBJ2-5, with 14 bases matching TRBD2. Germline assignment: CDR1 MNHEY and CDR2 SMNVEV (reference sequence). This CDR3 has 16 amino acids. V dropped 5 bases and J dropped 4; count of bases not matched to a gene: 6.

The rearrangement joins TRBV7-8 to TRBJ1-3, with TRBD1 as a possible D gene (6 bases). This CDR3 contains 15 residues. Germline-derived CDR1 and CDR2 are SGHVS and FQNEAQ. V was cut by 5 bases and J by 2 bases, with 13 bases left in between. This CDR3 is CASSGGGFAGNTIYF. Here the CDR3 DNA reads TGTGCCAGCAGCGGAGGGGGGTTCGCTGGAAACACCATATATTTT. Using reference TRBV7-8 and TRBJ1-3 for the parts outside the CDR3, the full variable domain is GAGVSQSPRYKVAKRGQDVALRCDPISGHVSLFWYQQALGQGPEFLTYFQNEAQLDKSGLPSDRFFAERPEGSVSTLKIQRTQQEDSAVYLCASSGGGFAGNTIYFGEGSWLTVV.

This clonotype has a handful of counts. The chain has TRBV19 and TRBJ2-1, with 7 bases that match TRBD2. CDR1 LNHDA and CDR2 SQIVND come from the germline V gene (reference sequence). The CDR3 sequence is 13 residues long. V trimming: 1 base; J trimming: 6 bases; junction bases outside the gene matches: 0. CDR3 sequence: CASSIGGGNEQFF. In DNA form, the CDR3 reads TGTGCCAGTAGTATAGGGGGGGGCAATGAGCAGTTCTTC.

This clonotype was counted between two and nine times. The chain carries TRBV7-6 and TRBJ2-1; 7 bases agree with TRBD1. Germline-derived CDR1 and CDR2 are SGHVS and FNYEAQ. This CDR3 spans 16 amino acids. V lost 4 bases, J lost 4 bases, and 10 bases stayed unmatched. CDR3 protein: CASSSTTGTAYNEQFF. CDR3 DNA sequence: TGTGCCAGCAGCTCCACGACCGGGACAGCGTACAATGAGCAGTTCTTC.

This clonotype was counted between two and nine times. This chain uses TRBV7-8 with TRBJ2-3; D may match TRBD1 or TRBD2 (7 bases each). The CDR3 consists of 15 residues. V lost 4 bases, J lost 6 bases, and 17 bases lay in between. The germline V gene has CDR1 SGHVS and CDR2 FQNEAQ. The CDR3 here is CASSSPGGGSDTQYF. Here the CDR3 DNA reads TGTGCCAGCAGCTCCCCAGGGGGGGGCTCGGATACGCAGTATTTT. Using reference TRBV7-8 and TRBJ2-3 for the parts outside the CDR3, the full variable domain is GAGVSQSPRYKVAKRGQDVALRCDPISGHVSLFWYQQALGQGPEFLTYFQNEAQLDKSGLPSDRFFAERPEGSVSTLKIQRTQQEDSAVYLCASSSPGGGSDTQYFGPGTRLTVL.

The J gene is TRBJ2-1, the V gene TRBV7-9, with a possible D match to TRBD1 (5 bases). The V end was cut by 4 bases, the J end by 2 bases, with 12 bases between. Germline CDR1 reads SEHNR; CDR2 reads FQNEAQ (reference sequence). The CDR3 runs 15 residues. The CDR3 region has the DNA TGTGCCAGCAGCTACAGGCAGGGCACCTACAATGAGCAGTTCTTC. Encoded protein: CASSYRQGTYNEQFF.

This chain connects TRBV6-2 or TRBV6-3 to TRBJ2-3; 11 bases map to TRBD2. CDR1 MNHEY and CDR2 SVGEGT come from the germline V gene. The CDR3 sequence is 18 residues long. The trim removed 5 bases at V and 6 bases at J, leaving 16 bases unmatched. CDR3 coding DNA: TGTGCCAGCAGTCCTATAGTCCCTAGCGGGAGGATCTTGGATACGCAGTATTTT. Translated, it gives CASSPIVPSGRILDTQYF.

This clonotype showed up many times. The V and J genes are TRBV7-8 and TRBJ1-3; no clear D. In germline, CDR1 is SGHVS, CDR2 FQNEAQ. V dropped 6 bases and J dropped 0 bases, with 6 bases sitting between them. CDR3 size: 13 residues. The CDR3 coding sequence is TGTGCCAGCAGGATAAGCTCTGGAAACACCATATATTTT. Translation gives CASRISSGNTIYF. Full variable domain (missing parts from reference TRBV7-8 and TRBJ1-3): GAGVSQSPRYKVAKRGQDVALRCDPISGHVSLFWYQQALGQGPEFLTYFQNEAQLDKSGLPSDRFFAERPEGSVSTLKIQRTQQEDSAVYLCASRISSGNTIYFGEGSWLTVV.

This clonotype was counted only a few times. The chain links TRBV14 to TRBJ1-5; possibly TRBD1 for D (5 bases). CDR3 length: 13 residues. V was pared by 6 bases and J by 9 bases, with 15 bases between. The germline gives CDR1 SGHDN, CDR2 FVKESK. In DNA, the CDR3 is TGTGCCAGCAGTTCCGGGGCGGCGGGGCCCCAGCATTTT. As protein: CASSSGAAGPQHF.

The chain couples TRBV12-3 or TRBV12-4 to TRBJ1-2; D remains ambiguous. This CDR3 contains 14 residues. V lost 6 bases to trimming and J lost 0 bases, with 11 bases between them. The CDR3 DNA follows: TGTGCCAGCAGCGGCAGGTCCACTAACTATGGCTACACCTTC. Its translation is CASSGRSTNYGYTF.

The chain has TRBV7-2 and TRBJ2-1; D tentatively reads TRBD1 or TRBD2 (5 bases each). In germline, CDR1 is SGHTA, CDR2 FQGNSA. CDR3 length: 15 residues. The V and J ends lost 1 base and 14 bases respectively, with 21 bases between them. For the CDR3, the DNA is TGTGCCAGCAGCTTAGAGATTCCGGGGAGCTTAGGGGAGTTCTTC. Translating gives CASSLEIPGSLGEFF.

The chain links TRBV11-2 to TRBJ1-2; the D gene is possibly TRBD1 (6 bases). This CDR3 is 12 amino acids long. Trimming pared 4 bases from V and 4 bases from J, leaving 7 bases between. Germline CDR1 SGHAT, CDR2 FQNNGV. For the CDR3, the DNA is TGTGCCAGCAGCTCGGACAGCTATGGCTACACCTTC. It translates to CASSSDSYGYTF.

This clonotype occurred a few times. The V and J genes are TRBV11-2 and TRBJ2-3; D ambiguous. V lost 3 bases and J 5 bases, leaving 9 bases between the germline ends. The CDR3 extends over 13 amino acids. The germline CDR1 and CDR2 sequences are SGHAT and FQNNGV. The CDR3 is CASSFIRKDTQYF. CDR3 in DNA: TGTGCCAGCAGCTTCATAAGGAAAGATACGCAGTATTTT.

This clonotype has just a few counts. The chain uses TRBV6-1 and TRBJ1-2; perhaps TRBD1 as D (5 bases). Trimming shortened V by 10 bases and J by 0 bases, and 15 bases separated the two germline ends. Germline values: CDR1 MNHNS, CDR2 SASEGT. The CDR3 contains 14 residues. The CDR3 region is CATIQDTPNYGYTF. The CDR3 DNA sequence: TGTGCCACCATTCAGGACACTCCTAACTATGGCTACACCTTC.

There are a few counts of this clonotype. V is TRBV2 and J is TRBJ2-2; the D is unclear. CDR3 length: 15 amino acids. Trimming took 10 bases from V and 1 from J, leaving 16 bases between them. The germline V gene encodes CDR1 SNHLY and CDR2 FYNNEI. DNA for the CDR3: TGTGCCACCCGGCCTCGCCGGCTGAACACCGGGGAGCTGTTTTTT. Its protein is CATRPRRLNTGELFF. Full variable domain (rest looked up from reference TRBV2 and TRBJ2-2): EPEVTQTPSHQVTQMGQEVILRCVPISNHLYFYWYRQILGQKVEFLVSFYNNEISEKSEIFDDQFSVERPDGSNFTLKIRSTKLEDSAMYFCATRPRRLNTGELFFGEGSRLTVL.

A few counts support this clonotype. This chain links TRBV27 with TRBJ2-7; TRBD1 matches at 7 bases. V lost 4 bases, J lost 2 bases, and 11 bases stayed unmatched. The CDR3 extends over 16 amino acids. The germline V gene encodes CDR1 MNHEY and CDR2 SMNVEV (reference sequence). The CDR3 region is CASSSARRGIAYEQYF. In DNA form, the CDR3 reads TGTGCCAGCAGTTCCGCGCGCAGGGGGATCGCCTACGAGCAGTACTTC.

The chain recombines TRBV12-5 with TRBJ2-5, with a weak D call TRBD2 (5 bases). CDR1 and CDR2 (germline): LGHNT, FRNRAP. The ends were cut back, 2 bases at V and 1 base at J, with 8 bases in the middle. The CDR3 loop spans 14 amino acids. CDR3 coding DNA: TGTGCTAGTGGTTTGAGCGGCGGCCAAGAGACCCAGTACTTC. Its protein is CASGLSGGQETQYF. Combining the CDR3 with reference TRBV12-5 and TRBJ2-5 gives the whole variable domain DARVTQTPRHKVTEMGQEVTMRCQPILGHNTVFWYRQTMMQGLELLAYFRNRAPLDDSGMPKDRFSAEMPDATLATLKIQPSEPRDSAVYFCASGLSGGQETQYFGPGTRLLVL.

There are a few counts of this clonotype. CDR3 nucleotides: TGTGCCAGCAGCCGGGGACTAGCGGGAGAGACCCAGTACTTC. This gives the protein CASSRGLAGETQYF. This rearrangement joins TRBV7-7 to TRBJ2-5; 12 bases are shared with TRBD2. Germline V gene lookup returns CDR1 SSHAT and CDR2 FNYEAQ (reference sequence). CDR3 length equals 14 residues. Trimming at V came to 5 bases and at J to 4 bases, leaving 2 bases not matched to a gene.

This chain joins TRBV6-2 or TRBV6-3 and TRBJ1-2; D not certain. Germline CDR1 is MNHEY and CDR2 is SVGEGT. V was shortened by 2 bases and J by 2 bases, with 12 bases between the two germline ends. This CDR3 contains 15 residues. The CDR3 protein is CASSYGRRGNYGYTF. DNA of the CDR3: TGTGCCAGCAGTTACGGGCGACGAGGGAACTATGGCTACACCTTC.